This entry lists 24 T cell receptor beta chains sequenced from one sample in a study of tumor-infiltrating lymphocytes in primary liver carcinoma. Both RNA and DNA were isolated together from approximately 20-30 mg of bulk tissue that had not been sorted. Reverse transcription of 500 to 650 ng total RNA with a constant-region primer produced TCR beta cDNA. For TCR beta, libraries were produced by three nested multiplex PCR rounds using slightly modified ARM-PCR. The first two PCR rounds used TRBV1-TRBV30 primers with a Cbeta primer, 10 cycles each. One entry per CDR3 protein results from TCRdb running MiXCR on the multiplex PCR reads. The sample has approximately 190,000 distinct CDR3 sequences, approximately 86% seen once. Sequencing input: tumor tissue from primary liver carcinoma. These receptors came from a middle-aged man with primary liver carcinoma and hepatitis B virus infection.

A word on this clonotype: Compared with germline, one end of the junction differs, possibly owing to a read error. This chain joins TRBV11-1 and TRBJ1-2; D gene uncertain. CDR3 length: 14 residues. The germline V gene encodes CDR1 SGHAT and CDR2 FQDESV (reference sequence). The CDR3 here is CVSSLAPQGGGYTF. The CDR3 DNA is TGTGTCAGCAGCTTAGCGCCCCAAGGCGGAGGCTACACGTTC. Filled out from reference TRBV11-1 and TRBJ1-2, the complete variable domain reads EAEVAQSPRYKITEKSQAVAFWCDPISGHATLYWYRQILGQGPELLVQFQDESVVDDSQLPKDRFSAERLKGVDSTLKIQPAELGDSAMYLCVSSLAPQGGGYTFGSGTRLTVV.

This clonotype was detected a few times. V usage is TRBV7-2 and J usage is TRBJ2-3; 10 nucleotides match TRBD2. There are 15 residues in the CDR3. The germline CDR1 and CDR2 sequences are SGHTA and FQGNSA. V trimming: 3 bases; J trimming: 1 base; junction bases outside the gene matches: 1. CDR3 in amino acids: CASSFGLAGTDTQYF. The DNA for the CDR3 is TGTGCCAGCAGCTTTGGACTAGCGGGCACAGATACGCAGTATTTT.

This rearrangement joins TRBV11-2 to TRBJ2-2; D is uncertain. The germline V gene has CDR1 SGHAT and CDR2 FQNNGV. Trimming took 7 bases from V and 5 from J, leaving 14 bases between them. The CDR3 loop spans 14 amino acids. The CDR3 DNA reads as TGTGCCAGCATCACAGAGTCGGAAACCGGGGAGCTGTTTTTT. Protein sequence: CASITESETGELFF.

As to this clonotype: One end of the junction varies from germline; a read error may be responsible. The CDR3 DNA reads as TGCAACGTTGATGTAACGGGAGGTAACGAGCAGTACTTC. Amino acids: CNVDVTGGNEQYF. The chain carries TRBV29-1 and TRBJ2-7; the match to TRBD2 covers 7 bases. Germline lookup yields CDR1 SQVTM and CDR2 ANQGSEA. The length of the CDR3 is 13 residues.

With respect to this clonotype: At one end, the junction sequence differs from germline, possibly due to a read error. The chain is built from TRBV29-1 and TRBJ2-7; maybe TRBD1 (6 bases). This CDR3 is built from 13 residues. CDR1 is SQVTM and CDR2 is ANQGSEA in the germline V gene. The CDR3 DNA sequence: TGCAGCCCCGGGGCAGGGACATTCTACGAGCAGAACTTC. This sequence encodes CSPGAGTFYEQNF.

As for this clonotype: Relative to the germline gene, one junction end is altered; a read error may explain this. The chain is built from TRBV30 and TRBJ2-1; 13 nucleotides match TRBD2. Germline CDR1 and CDR2: GTSNPN and SVGIG (reference sequence). The CDR3 is 14 amino acids. CDR3 DNA: TGTGCCTGGCAGGGACTAGCGGGAAGAAATGAGCGGTTCTTC. It codes for CAWQGLAGRNERFF.

On this clonotype: Likely a read error: the CDR3 ends without its conserved phenylalanine or tryptophan. The J gene is TRBJ2-3, the V gene TRBV29-1; D is perhaps TRBD1 (6 bases). From germline, CDR1 is SQVTM and CDR2 ANQGSEA. This CDR3 is 16 amino acids long. The CDR3 region is CSVEDRGGRGTDTQYL. CDR3 sequence (DNA): TGCAGCGTTGAAGATCGTGGGGGCCGGGGCACGGATACGCAGTATTTA.

Worth noting for this clonotype: This clone may be a read error of a much larger clone one base away. The gene calls are TRBV28 and TRBJ2-1; D may be TRBD2 (8 bases). With 7 bases removed from V and 16 bases from J, the gap between germline ends came to 26 bases. The CDR3 has 14 amino acids. Germline V CDR1 and CDR2: MDHEN, SYDVKM. The chain's CDR3 is CASKTGAAGLDVFF. In nucleotides, the CDR3 is TGTGCCAGCAAAACAGGGGCGGCGGGACTAGATGTATTCTTC.

About this clonotype: At one end the junction does not follow the germline gene, possibly because of a read error. The rearrangement links TRBV11-1 to TRBJ1-2; D not resolved. The CDR3 is 14 amino acids. CDR1 SGHAT and CDR2 FQDESV come from the germline V gene (reference sequence). The DNA of the CDR3 is TGTGCTAGCAGCTTCAAGGAATTTGGCTATGCCTACACCTTC. Protein sequence: CASSFKEFGYAYTF.

The chain recombines TRBV5-1 with TRBJ2-2; 11 bases line up with TRBD1. Per the germline V gene, CDR1 is SGHRS and CDR2 is YFSETQ. This CDR3 comprises 18 residues. V dropped 8 bases and J dropped 4; count of bases not matched to a gene: 16. The CDR3 reads CASCQLPQGTGGTGELFF. The DNA of the CDR3 is TGCGCCAGTTGCCAACTCCCCCAAGGGACAGGGGGCACCGGGGAGCTGTTTTTT.

This clonotype appeared a single time. The V and J genes are TRBV12-3 or TRBV12-4 and TRBJ2-3, with 8 bases identical to TRBD1. CDR3 size: 14 residues. V gave up 6 bases and J gave up 11 bases; unmatched junction bases: 13. The CDR3 region has the DNA TGTGCCAGCAGGAAGGGGACAGGTTCTGGTATGCAGTATTTT. Its protein product is CASRKGTGSGMQYF.

The CDR3 coding sequence is TGTGCCAGCAGTCCTCTATTGGACAGTTACACCGGGGATCTATTTTTT. It is translated as CASSPLLDSYTGDLFF. The chain is built from TRBV28 and TRBJ2-2, with D possibly TRBD1 on 6 matching bases. The CDR3 extends over 16 amino acids. Trimming took off 5 bases at V and 17 bases at J, with 30 bases between the two ends. In germline, CDR1 is MDHEN, CDR2 SYDVKM.

This clonotype was observed a single time. At one of its ends the junction is not consistent with the germline gene, which may arise from a read error. In DNA form, the CDR3 reads TGCACCGTTGTGGACACTCAAAACATTCAGTACTTC. It encodes CTVVDTQNIQYF. The genes are TRBV29-1 and TRBJ2-4, with D maybe TRBD1 (5 bases). This CDR3 is 12 amino acids long. Germline CDR1 SQVTM, CDR2 ANQGSEA.

This chain links TRBV29-1 with TRBJ2-3; D assignment may be TRBD1 or TRBD2 (5 bases each). In germline, CDR1 is SQVTM, CDR2 ANQGSEA. The ends were cut back, 4 bases at V and 13 bases at J, with 21 bases in the middle. The CDR3 totals 13 residues. CDR3 loop: CSVGGTHADKKYF. The CDR3 DNA sequence: TGCAGCGTTGGGGGGACCCACGCGGATAAGAAGTATTTT.

Remarks on this clonotype: This is likely a read error, given that the CDR3 carries no conserved phenylalanine or tryptophan at its end. The J gene is TRBJ2-7, the V gene TRBV7-8; 10 bases fit TRBD1. Unmatched junction bases numbered 8, after V lost 6 bases and J lost 3 bases. Germline CDR1 SGHVS, CDR2 FQNEAQ. CDR3 size: 15 residues. The CDR3 spells CASSSYDRGHYEQYL. The DNA of the CDR3 is TGTGCCAGCAGTTCTTATGACAGGGGGCACTACGAGCAGTACTTA.

On this clonotype itself: It is likely a read error, because the conserved phenylalanine at the end of the CDR3 is missing. This rearrangement joins TRBV7-8 to TRBJ2-5, with D uncertain. Between the trimmed V and J ends, which lost 1 base and 10 bases, there was a span of 13 bases. In germline, CDR1 is SGHVS, CDR2 FQNEAQ. The length of the CDR3 is 13 residues. CDR3 sequence: CASSLVVQDNQYL. In nucleotides, the CDR3 is TGTGCCAGCAGCTTAGTGGTACAAGATAACCAGTACCTC.

As concerns this clonotype: The junction departs from germline at one end; a sequencing error may be responsible. The chain links TRBV6-5 to TRBJ2-7; 10 nucleotides align to TRBD1. The CDR3 length is 14 residues. The V gene's germline CDR1 is MNHEY and CDR2 SVGAGI. The CDR3 DNA reads as TGTGCCAGCAGTTACTCGACAGGGGGCTACGAGCCGTACTTC. Its protein is CASSYSTGGYEPYF.

As DNA, the CDR3 is TGCGCCAGCAGCCAAGCAGTAATCGTCGATAATTCACCCCTCCACTTT. It specifies CASSQAVIVDNSPLHF. The rearrangement uses TRBV4-3 and TRBJ1-6, with D unclear. The germline V and J ends were trimmed by 1 base and 5 bases, with 12 bases remaining between them. The CDR3 totals 16 residues. Germline V gene sequence: CDR1 LGHNA, CDR2 YSLEER.

This clonotype was seen a few times. Being one base from a much bigger clone, this may be a read error. The chain has TRBV11-2 and TRBJ2-1, with 7 bases that match TRBD1. The V gene end was trimmed by 4 bases and the J gene end by 5 bases; junction bases not matched to a gene: 8. The CDR3 is 15 amino acids. CDR1 is SGHAT and CDR2 is FQNNGV in the germline V gene. The chain's CDR3 is CASSSHQTGDNEQFF. CDR3 DNA: TGTGCCAGCAGCTCCCATCAAACAGGGGACAATGAGCAGTTCTTC.

As regards this clonotype: The CDR3 carries no conserved terminal phenylalanine or tryptophan, so it likely arises from a read error. The chain carries TRBV2 and TRBJ2-1; D perhaps matches TRBD2 (5 bases). The CDR3 extends over 13 amino acids. Trimming shortened V by 7 bases and J by 5 bases, and 12 bases separated the two germline ends. Germline V gives CDR1 SNHLY, CDR2 FYNNEI. Here the CDR3 reads CASTPFGNNEQFL. The CDR3 coding sequence is TGTGCCAGCACCCCTTTCGGGAACAATGAGCAGTTCCTC.

A remark on this clonotype: An end of the junction does not agree with germline; a read error may underlie this. This chain joins TRBV29-1 and TRBJ1-1; no clear D gene. Germline V lookup: CDR1 SQVTM, CDR2 ANQGSEA. There are 13 residues in the CDR3. CDR3 DNA sequence: TGCAGCCTTGAAGAACTGTGGTTCGGTGAGGCTTTCTTT. Translated: CSLEELWFGEAFF.

With regard to this clonotype: An end of the junction does not agree with germline; a read error may underlie this. The chain links TRBV6-1 to TRBJ1-5; the D is unclear. The CDR3 sequence is 13 residues long. The V gene's germline CDR1 is MNHNS and CDR2 SASEGT. CDR3 nucleotide sequence: TGTGTCAGCAATGAAGCGAAGGGCCAGCCCCAGCACTTT. Translation gives CVSNEAKGQPQHF.

This clonotype was observed a few times. One end of the junction does not line up with germline, which may come from a read error. The chain recombines TRBV4-1 with TRBJ1-2; maybe TRBD1 (5 bases). The CDR3 length is 15 residues. Germline loops: CDR1 MGHRA, CDR2 YSYEKL. CDR3 bases: TGCGCCAGCAGTCAAGTGAGGGGCAATGACTATGGCTACACCTTC. Translating it yields CASSQVRGNDYGYTF.

The rearrangement joins TRBV6-6 to TRBJ2-7, with 8 nucleotides matching TRBD1. Germline values: CDR1 MNHNY, CDR2 SVGAGI (reference sequence). The CDR3 spans 17 residues. The trim removed 5 bases at V and 4 bases at J, leaving 16 bases unmatched. The chain's CDR3 is CASSPAPGQGYWYEQYF. The CDR3 DNA is TGTGCCAGCAGTCCAGCGCCAGGACAGGGATACTGGTACGAGCAGTACTTC.